This TCR beta chain was retrieved from a study of T cells in Graves' hyperthyroidism and ophthalmopathy. TCR beta CDR3 regions were amplified from RNA transcripts. Researchers ran a first-round RT-PCR on the TCR CDR3 using the HTBI primer set. TCRdb processed the multiplex PCR reads anew with MiXCR; each CDR3 protein has one entry. The sample includes a few hundred thousand distinct CDR3 sequences, less than 20% of them seen just once. This CDR3 contains 11 residues. Germline CDR1 and CDR2: DFQATT and SNEGSKA (reference sequence). Between the trimmed V and J ends, which lost 3 bases and 5 bases, there was a span of 7 bases. This clonotype was observed many times.

This chain uses TRBV20-1 with TRBJ1-1, with a weak D call TRBD1 (5 bases). The clonotype originates from a woman in her 40s with Graves' ophthalmopathy. Sequencing input: blood. The CDR3, as DNA: TGCAGTGCTAGTTGGGGGACTGAAGCTTTCTTT. Its protein product is CSASWGTEAFF.